This T cell receptor beta chain was captured in a study of cytomegalovirus exposure and HLA in healthy donors. This clone has more than one count but fewer than ten. This CDR3 has 13 amino acids. The V gene lost 4 bases and the J gene lost 2 bases, with 8 bases spanning the gap. Germline CDR1 and CDR2: SGHTA and FQGNSA. Primers included in the PCR were 60 Vbeta and 13 Jbeta primers. Clones were read by immunoSEQ multiplex PCR, and TCRdb kept only the in-frame ones, dropping some. Of under 200,000 clones listed, 65% to 70% are singletons. This sequence was found in a woman aged 18-35 years in good health and CMV-seropositive. Sequences were obtained from PBMCs. The chain couples TRBV7-2 to TRBJ2-5; D call uncertain. The CDR3 protein is CASSSQVQETQYF. The CDR3 nucleotides read TGTGCCAGCAGCTCTCAGGTACAAGAGACCCAGTACTTC. Supplemented by reference TRBV7-2 and TRBJ2-5, the full variable domain reads GAGVSQSPSNKVTEKGKDVELRCDPISGHTALYWYRQSLGQGLEFLIYFQGNSAPDKSGLPSDRFSAERTGGSVSTLTIQRTQQEDSAVYLCASSSQVQETQYFGPGTRLLVL.